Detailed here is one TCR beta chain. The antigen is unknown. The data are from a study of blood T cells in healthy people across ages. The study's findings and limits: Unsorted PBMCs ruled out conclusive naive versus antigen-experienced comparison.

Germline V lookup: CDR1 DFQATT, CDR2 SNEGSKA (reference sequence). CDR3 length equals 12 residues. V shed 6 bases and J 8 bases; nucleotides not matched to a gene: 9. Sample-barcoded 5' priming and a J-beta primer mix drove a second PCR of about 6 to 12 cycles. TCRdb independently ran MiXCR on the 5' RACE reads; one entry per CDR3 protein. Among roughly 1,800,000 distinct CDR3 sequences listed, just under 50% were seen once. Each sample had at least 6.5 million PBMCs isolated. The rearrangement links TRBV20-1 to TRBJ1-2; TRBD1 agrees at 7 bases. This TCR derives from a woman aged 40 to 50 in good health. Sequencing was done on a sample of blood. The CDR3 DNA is TGCAGTGCAGCCACAGGGGTTCGGGGCTACACCTTC. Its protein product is CSAATGVRGYTF.